This is a list of T cell receptor beta chains from one sample in a study of blood T cell repertoires in COVID-19. Assay: immunoSEQ multiplex PCR; the TCRdb copy retains only in-frame clones and omits some. The sample gives roughly 120,000 clones, roughly 90% of which show up once; approximately 3.5% is in the top ten. What was sequenced was peripheral blood. These receptor sequences come from a man in his fifties with active COVID-19. Each CDR3 is given with its conserved first and last residue.

>TRBJ1-4|TRBV12-5
CASGLVIVGTETTNEKLFF
>TRBJ1-1|TRBV2
CASSRSEAFF
>TRBJ2-2|TRBV7-9
CASSRGGGTSGRNTGELFF
>TRBJ2-5|TRBV7-2
CASSLASGLAGGLQSTQYF
>TRBJ2-3|TRBV27
CASRREGRADTQYF
>TRBJ2-2|TRBV25-1
CASSDGFNTGELFF
>TRBJ2-2|TRBV6-5
CASLPPGPNTGELFF
>TRBJ1-1|TRBV7-3
CASSGSRGAEAFF
>TRBJ1-4|TRBV4-1
CASSQVPGQGADEKLFF
>TRBJ1-1|TRBV3-1/TRBV3-2
CASSQGGAEAFF
>TRBJ2-5|TRBV7-2
CASSLAGGGETQYF
>TRBJ2-4|TRBV19
CASSTGQLKNIQYF
>TRBJ2-2|TRBV7-2
CASSPQLAGVVAGELFF